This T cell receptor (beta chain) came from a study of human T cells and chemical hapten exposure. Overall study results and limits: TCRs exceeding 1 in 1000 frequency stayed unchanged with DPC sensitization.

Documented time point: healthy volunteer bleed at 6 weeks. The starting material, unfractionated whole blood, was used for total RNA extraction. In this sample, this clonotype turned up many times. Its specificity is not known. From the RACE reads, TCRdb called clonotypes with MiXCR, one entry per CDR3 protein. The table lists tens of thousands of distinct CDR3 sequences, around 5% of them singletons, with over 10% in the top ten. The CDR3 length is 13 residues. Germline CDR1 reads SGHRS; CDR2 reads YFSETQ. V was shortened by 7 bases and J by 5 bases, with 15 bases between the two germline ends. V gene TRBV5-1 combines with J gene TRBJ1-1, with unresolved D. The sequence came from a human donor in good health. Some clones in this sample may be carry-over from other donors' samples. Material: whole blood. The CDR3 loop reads CASFGSPGTEAFF. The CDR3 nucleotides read TGCGCCAGCTTCGGGAGTCCGGGAACTGAAGCTTTCTTT.